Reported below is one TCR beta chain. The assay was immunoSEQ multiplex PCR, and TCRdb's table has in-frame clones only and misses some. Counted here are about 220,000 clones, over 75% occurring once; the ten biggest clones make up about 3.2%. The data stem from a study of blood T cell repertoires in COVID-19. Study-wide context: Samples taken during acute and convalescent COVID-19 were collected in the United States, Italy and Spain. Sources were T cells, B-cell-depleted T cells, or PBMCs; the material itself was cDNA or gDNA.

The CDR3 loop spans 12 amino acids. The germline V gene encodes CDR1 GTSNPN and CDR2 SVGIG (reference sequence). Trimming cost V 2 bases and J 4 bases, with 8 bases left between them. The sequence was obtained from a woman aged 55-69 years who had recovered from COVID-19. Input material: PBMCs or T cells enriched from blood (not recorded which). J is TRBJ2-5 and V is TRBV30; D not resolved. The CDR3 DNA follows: TGTGCCTGGAGTAAGACGGGAGAGACCCAGTACTTC. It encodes CAWSKTGETQYF.